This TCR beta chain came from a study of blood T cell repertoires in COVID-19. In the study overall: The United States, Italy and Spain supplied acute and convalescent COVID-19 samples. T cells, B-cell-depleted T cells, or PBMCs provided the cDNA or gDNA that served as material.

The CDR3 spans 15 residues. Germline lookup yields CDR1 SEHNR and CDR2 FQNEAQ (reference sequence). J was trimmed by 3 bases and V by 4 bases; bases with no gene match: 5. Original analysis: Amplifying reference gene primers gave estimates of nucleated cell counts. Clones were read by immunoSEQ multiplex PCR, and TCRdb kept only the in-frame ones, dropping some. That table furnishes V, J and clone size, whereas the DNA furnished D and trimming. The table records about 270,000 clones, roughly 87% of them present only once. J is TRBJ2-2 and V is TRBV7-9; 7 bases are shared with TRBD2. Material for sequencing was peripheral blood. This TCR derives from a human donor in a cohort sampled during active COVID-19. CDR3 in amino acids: CASSWREQDTGELFF. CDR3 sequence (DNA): TGTGCCAGCAGCTGGCGGGAGCAGGACACCGGGGAGCTGTTTTTT.